The rows below give T cell receptor beta chains drawn from one sample of a study of breast tumors, draining lymph nodes, adjacent tissues. TCRdb re-analysed the multiplex PCR reads in MiXCR, keeping a single row per CDR3 protein. The sample carries approximately 230,000 distinct CDR3 sequences, less than 40% recorded once. Sequenced input: axillary lymph node tissue. The source of these receptors is a female donor with breast cancer. Some clones in this sample may be carry-over from other donors' samples. The CDR3 runs from the conserved cysteine through the conserved F or W. The D gene is left open where the match is weak. Some rows have no size entry. The others give once, few or many, or a class for an expanded clone.

clone size	D gene	V gene	J gene	CDR3 DNA	CDR3 protein
-	TRBD1	TRBV5-8	TRBJ2-3	TGTGCCAGCAGCCCCGGACAGGGTCCCAATACGCAGTATTTT	CASSPGQGPNTQYF
many	-	TRBV6-1	TRBJ1-2	TGTGCCAGCAGTGAAATGGGGATTCAGCCTGGCTACACCTTC	CASSEMGIQPGYTF
few	-	TRBV27	TRBJ2-1	TGTGCCAGCAGTCCCAGGACAGGGAGGGGGAGTGAGCAGTTCTTC	CASSPRTGRGSEQFF
-	-	TRBV19	TRBJ2-1	TGTGCCAGTAGTATAGATGGGATCGGGGTAGGGCCCTACAATGAGCAGTTCTTC	CASSIDGIGVGPYNEQFF
few	-	TRBV28	TRBJ1-2	TGTGCCAGCAGTTTTCCGGTCGGGGGGCGGTTGGACTACACCTTC	CASSFPVGGRLDYTF
-	-	TRBV24-1	TRBJ2-7	TGTGCCACCAGTGCCCAAACTAGTTTCTACAATGAGCAGTACTTC	CATSAQTSFYNEQYF
many	-	TRBV19	TRBJ2-3	TGTGCCAGTACCTCCTCAGGGGCGGGGGTTTCTGGAGATACGCAGTATTTT	CASTSSGAGVSGDTQYF
-	TRBD1	TRBV28	TRBJ1-4	TGTGCCAGCAGGGGACAGGGAATAACTAATGAAAAACTGTTTTTT	CASRGQGITNEKLFF
-	-	TRBV5-5	TRBJ2-1	TGTGCCAGCAGCTTGATCAAAGCGGAGCAGTTCTTC	CASSLIKAEQFF
-	TRBD2	TRBV4-3	TRBJ2-1	TGCGCCAGCAGCCAATTGATAGCGGGGGGGCCTTCGTTCTTC	CASSQLIAGGPSFF
-	-	TRBV9	TRBJ1-5	TGTGCCAGCAGCCAAGATTGGAGGGGGGCCTCCCCGTATAGCAATCAGCCCCAGCATTTT	CASSQDWRGASPYSNQPQHF
many	-	TRBV20-1	TRBJ1-2	TGCAGGGGAAGTGGCAGGAAGGCCTATGGCTACACCTTC	CRGSGRKAYGYTF
many	TRBD2	TRBV5-1	TRBJ2-1	TGCGCCAGCAGCCTAAGACTAGCGGGGATCAATGAGCAGTTCTTC	CASSLRLAGINEQFF
-	-	TRBV27	TRBJ1-6	TGTGCCAGCAGTTCCACAGAGCTGGGGGCCTCACCCCTCCACTTT	CASSSTELGASPLHF
few	-	TRBV5-1	TRBJ1-4	TGCGCCAGCAGCTTCGTCCCTAATGAAAACCTGTTTTTT	CASSFVPNENLFF
many	-	TRBV7-9	TRBJ1-2	TGTGCCAGCAGCTTAGTAGCGGCAACCTATGGCTACACCTTC	CASSLVAATYGYTF
many	-	TRBV5-1	TRBJ2-2	TGCGCCAGCAGCTTGTCCGTTACCGGGGAGCTGTTTTTT	CASSLSVTGELFF
-	-	TRBV2	TRBJ2-3	TGTGCCAGCAGTGTTGGACTCCCCACAGATACGCAGTATTTT	CASSVGLPTDTQYF
-	TRBD1	TRBV29-1	TRBJ2-3	TGCAGCGTTGCGACAGGGGGTGGGGATACGCAGTATTTT	CSVATGGGDTQYF
many	-	TRBV20-1	TRBJ1-2	TGCAGTGCTGATCCACACGGCGACTATGGCTACACCTTC	CSADPHGDYGYTF
many	TRBD2	TRBV5-1	TRBJ2-1	TGCGCCAGCAGGTCTCTAGCGGGAGCGTTTTACAATGAGCAGTTCTTC	CASRSLAGAFYNEQFF
many	-	TRBV25-1	TRBJ2-3	TGTGCCAGCAGTGATTCCACCACAGATACGCAGTATTTT	CASSDSTTDTQYF
many	-	TRBV5-6	TRBJ1-3	TGTGCCAGCAGCTTACAGGCGAGCTCTGGAAACACCATATATTTT	CASSLQASSGNTIYF
-	-	TRBV7-2	TRBJ1-1	TGTGCCAGCAGCTTCGCCGGGTCGAACACTGAAGCTTTCTTT	CASSFAGSNTEAFF
many	-	TRBV7-9	TRBJ2-7	TGTGCCAGCAGCTCCGACACCTACTCCTACGAGCAGTACTTC	CASSSDTYSYEQYF
many	TRBD1	TRBV7-9	TRBJ2-3	TGTGCCAGCAGCCCCGGACAGGGCCGCACGGATACGCAGTATTTT	CASSPGQGRTDTQYF
many	TRBD1	TRBV5-1	TRBJ2-2	TGCGCCAGCAGCACCCAGGGACAGGGGGCTATCGGGGAGCTGTTTTTT	CASSTQGQGAIGELFF
many	-	TRBV7-2	TRBJ2-1	TGTGCCAGCAGCTTGGGGGCTGACAATGAGCAGTTCTTC	CASSLGADNEQFF
-	TRBD1	TRBV24-1	TRBJ1-5	TGTGCCACCAGTGACCCGACAGGGGGCTCTCGGCCCCAGCATTTT	CATSDPTGGSRPQHF
-	TRBD2	TRBV20-1	TRBJ2-3	TGCAGTGCTCTGTCACAAGCGGGAGGCAACACAGATACGCAGTATTTT	CSALSQAGGNTDTQYF
many	-	TRBV3-1	TRBJ2-2	TGTGCCAGCAGCCAAGGTGGGACTCCGTTCGGGGAGCTGTTTTTT	CASSQGGTPFGELFF
many	-	TRBV5-1	TRBJ1-3	TGCGCCAGCAGCTTGTCGAGCTCTGGAAACACCATATATTTT	CASSLSSSGNTIYF
many	TRBD2	TRBV7-8	TRBJ2-1	TGTGCCAGCAGCTCTAGGACTAGCGAGTATGAGCAGTTCTTC	CASSSRTSEYEQFF
many	-	TRBV2	TRBJ1-6	TGTGCCAGCAGTGCTATCAGGGAGTCACCCCTCCACTTT	CASSAIRESPLHF
many	TRBD2	TRBV6-4	TRBJ2-3	TGTGCCAGCAGCCGGGGGGGCGCAGATACGCAGTATTTT	CASSRGGADTQYF
once	-	TRBV7-2	TRBJ2-3	TGTGCCAGCAGCGAGCAGGGGGCGGGAGTACTAGATACGCAGTATTTT	CASSEQGAGVLDTQYF
many	TRBD1	TRBV20-1	TRBJ2-7	TGCAGTGCGGGAAAACAGGGGGGATACGAGCAGTACTTC	CSAGKQGGYEQYF
-	-	TRBV10-2	TRBJ1-2	TGCGCCAGCAGGGGGTCGGACTTCCACTCTGGAAACACCTTC	CASRGSDFHSGNTF
-	-	TRBV7-9	TRBJ2-7	TGTGCCAGCAACTTTGGGCTCTCCTACGAGCAGTGCTTC	CASNFGLSYEQCF
many	-	TRBV20-1	TRBJ2-2	TGCAGTGCTAGAAGGACGGCTGGGGAGCTGTTTTTT	CSARRTAGELFF
-	-	TRBV29-1	TRBJ1-5	TGCAGCGTTGGTCAAAGGCTCACAGATACGCAGCATTTT	CSVGQRLTDTQHF
-	-	TRBV19	TRBJ1-1	TGTGCCAGTAGTATAGAGGGGTTGGGTGAAGCTTTCTTT	CASSIEGLGEAFF
many	TRBD1	TRBV29-1	TRBJ2-7	TGCAGCGTTGCCGGGACAGATGATTCCTACGAGCAGTACTTC	CSVAGTDDSYEQYF
-	TRBD1	TRBV7-9	TRBJ1-1	TGTGCCAGCAGCCCGGCGTCGCACAGGGGGATGGGCACTGAAGCTTTCTTT	CASSPASHRGMGTEAFF
many	TRBD2	TRBV12-3/TRBV12-4	TRBJ2-7	TGTGCCAGCAGTTTCGGCGGGAGTGGCTCCTACGAGCAGTACTTC	CASSFGGSGSYEQYF
-	TRBD2	TRBV29-1	TRBJ2-3	TGCAGCGTCGTAGCGGGGGGATGGACAGATACGCAGTATTTT	CSVVAGGWTDTQYF
few	-	TRBV3-1	TRBJ2-5	TGTGCCAGCAGTTCCCAACCGGGGGCCGGGGAGACCCAGTACTTC	CASSSQPGAGETQYF
-	TRBD1	TRBV5-6	TRBJ2-4	TGTGCCAGCAGCTTGTACGTTAGCGGACAGGGTTACATTCAGTACTTC	CASSLYVSGQGYIQYF
-	-	TRBV2	TRBJ2-5	TGTGCCAGCAGTGAAGTGGCCACCACCGGGGAGGACTTC	CASSEVATTGEDF
-	-	TRBV28	TRBJ1-5	TGTGCCAGCAGCCTCCTCGGCAATCAGCCCCAGCATTTT	CASSLLGNQPQHF
many	TRBD1	TRBV11-2	TRBJ1-3	TGTGCCAGCAGCCGCGGGACAGTATCTGGAAACACCATATATTTT	CASSRGTVSGNTIYF
many	-	TRBV7-2	TRBJ1-2	TGTGCCAGCAGCTTAAATTCCGGGGGAACCTATGGCTACCCCTTC	CASSLNSGGTYGYPF
many	-	TRBV5-1	TRBJ2-5	TGCGCCAGCAGCTTGTATGGGAACCAAGAGACCCAGTACTTC	CASSLYGNQETQYF
many	-	TRBV9	TRBJ1-2	TGTGCCAGCAGCGATCCGGGACACATCAGCTATGGCTACACCTTC	CASSDPGHISYGYTF
many	-	TRBV2	TRBJ2-5	TGTGCCAGCAGTGACCCCGGCGGCTGGATCGAAGAGACCCAGTACTTC	CASSDPGGWIEETQYF